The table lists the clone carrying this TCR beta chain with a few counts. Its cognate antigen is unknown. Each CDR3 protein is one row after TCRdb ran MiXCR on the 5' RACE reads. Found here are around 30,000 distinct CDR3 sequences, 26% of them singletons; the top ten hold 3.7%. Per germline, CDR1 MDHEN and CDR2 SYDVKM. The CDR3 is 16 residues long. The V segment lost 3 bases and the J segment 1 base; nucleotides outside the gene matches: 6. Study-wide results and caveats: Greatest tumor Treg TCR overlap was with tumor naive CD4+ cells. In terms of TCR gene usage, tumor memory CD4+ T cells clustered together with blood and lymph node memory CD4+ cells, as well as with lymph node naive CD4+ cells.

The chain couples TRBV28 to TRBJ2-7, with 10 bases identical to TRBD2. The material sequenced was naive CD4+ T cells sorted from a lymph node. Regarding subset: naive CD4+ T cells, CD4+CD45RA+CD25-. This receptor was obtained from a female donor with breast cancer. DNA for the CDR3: TGTGCCAGCAGTTTTTACGGACTAGCGGCTTCCTACGAGCAGTACTTC. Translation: CASSFYGLAASYEQYF.